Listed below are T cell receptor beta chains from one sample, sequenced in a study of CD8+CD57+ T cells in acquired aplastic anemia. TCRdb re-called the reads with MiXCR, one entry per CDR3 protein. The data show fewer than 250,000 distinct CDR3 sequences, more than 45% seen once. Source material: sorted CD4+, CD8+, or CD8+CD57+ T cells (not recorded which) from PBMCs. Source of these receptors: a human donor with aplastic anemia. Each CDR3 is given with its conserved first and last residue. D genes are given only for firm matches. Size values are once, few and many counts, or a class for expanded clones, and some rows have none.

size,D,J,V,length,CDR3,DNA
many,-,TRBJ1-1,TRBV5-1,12,CASSSLGVEAFF,TGCGCCAGCAGCTCTCTCGGGGTAGAAGCTTTCTTT
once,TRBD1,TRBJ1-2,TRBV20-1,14,CSARGTGGDYGYTF,TGCAGTGCTAGAGGGACAGGGGGTGACTATGGCTACACCTTC
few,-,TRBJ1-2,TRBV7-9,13,CASSLGGYYGYTF,TGTGCCAGCAGCTTAGGTGGATACTATGGCTACACCTTC
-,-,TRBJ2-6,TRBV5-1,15,CASSLQPSGANVLTF,TGCGCCAGCAGCTTACAGCCCTCTGGGGCCAACGTCCTGACTTTC
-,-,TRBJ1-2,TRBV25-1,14,CASSVGVTNYGYTF,TGTGCCAGCAGCGTAGGAGTCACTAACTATGGCTACACCTTC
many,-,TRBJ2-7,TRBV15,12,CATSSSGYEQYF,TGTGCCACCAGCAGCTCCGGCTACGAGCAGTACTTC
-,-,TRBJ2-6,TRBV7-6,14,CASSATSGANVLTF,TGTGCCAGCAGCGCTACCTCTGGGGCCAACGTCCTGACTTTC
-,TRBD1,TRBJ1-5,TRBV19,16,CAWSAPTGGSNQPQHF,TGTGCCTGGAGTGCTCCGACAGGGGGAAGCAATCAGCCCCAGCATTTT
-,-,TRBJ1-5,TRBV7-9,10,CASSLGYEHF,TGTGCCAGCAGCTTAGGATACGAGCATTTT
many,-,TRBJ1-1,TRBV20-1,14,CSARDVTSGPKAFF,TGCAGTGCTAGAGATGTGACGTCGGGCCCGAAAGCTTTCTTT
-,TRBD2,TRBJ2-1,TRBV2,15,CASSEGSGGNDEQFF,TGTGCCAGCAGTGAAGGTAGCGGGGGGAACGATGAGCAGTTCTTC
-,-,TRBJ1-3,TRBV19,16,CASHPPTAGLRNTIYF,TGTGCCAGTCACCCACCGACGGCAGGGTTGAGAAACACCATATATTTT
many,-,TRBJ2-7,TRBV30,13,CAWNGGAGYEQYF,TGTGCCTGGAACGGCGGGGCAGGCTACGAGCAGTACTTC
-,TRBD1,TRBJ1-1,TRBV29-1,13,CSVPGTANTEAFF,TGCAGCGTTCCCGGGACAGCGAACACTGAAGCTTTCTTT
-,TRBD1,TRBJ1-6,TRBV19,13,CASAGQGNSPLHF,TGTGCCAGTGCCGGACAGGGTAATTCACCCCTCCACTTT
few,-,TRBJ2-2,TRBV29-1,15,CSVEQAGLNTGELFF,TGCAGCGTTGAACAGGCGGGCTTGAACACCGGGGAGCTGTTTTTT
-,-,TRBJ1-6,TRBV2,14,CASSLGQKDSPLHF,TGTGCCAGCAGTTTGGGACAAAAGGATTCACCCCTCCACTTT
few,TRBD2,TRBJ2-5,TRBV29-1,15,CSALGGLAGGETQYF,TGCAGCGCATTGGGCGGACTAGCGGGCGGGGAGACCCAGTACTTC
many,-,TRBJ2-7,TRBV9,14,CASSVGSPHYEQYF,TGTGCCAGCAGCGTAGGTAGTCCCCACTACGAGCAGTACTTC
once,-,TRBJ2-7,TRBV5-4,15,CASSLATDSSYEQYF,TGTGCCAGCAGCTTGGCGACGGACAGCTCCTACGAGCAGTACTTC
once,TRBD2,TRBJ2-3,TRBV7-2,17,CASNLRAGGGSTDTQYF,TGTGCCAGCAACCTAAGGGCTGGCGGGGGTAGCACAGATACGCAGTATTTT
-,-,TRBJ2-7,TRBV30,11,CAWQGNHEQYF,TGTGCATGGCAGGGGAACCACGAGCAGTACTTC
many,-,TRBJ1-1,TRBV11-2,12,CASSLGPSEAFF,TGTGCCAGCAGCTTAGGGCCGTCTGAAGCTTTCTTT
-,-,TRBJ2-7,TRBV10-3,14,CAIGPRGGSYEQYF,TGTGCCATCGGCCCCAGGGGCGGCTCCTACGAGCAGTACTTC
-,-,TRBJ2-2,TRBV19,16,CASSNLPGRDTGELFF,TGTGCCAGTAGTAACCTTCCGGGACGGGACACCGGGGAGCTGTTTTTT
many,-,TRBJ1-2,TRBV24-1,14,CATSDRTLNYGYTF,TGTGCCACCAGTGATCGGACACTTAACTATGGCTACACCTTC
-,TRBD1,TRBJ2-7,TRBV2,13,CASSIQGDYEQYF,TGTGCCAGCAGTATACAGGGGGACTACGAGCAGTACTTC
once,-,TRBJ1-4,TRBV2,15,CASSRTDATNEKLFF,TGTGCCAGCAGTCGAACAGATGCAACTAATGAAAAACTGTTTTTT
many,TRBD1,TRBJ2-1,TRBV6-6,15,CASSLGQGAGNEQFF,TGTGCCAGCAGCCTCGGACAGGGGGCTGGGAATGAGCAGTTCTTC
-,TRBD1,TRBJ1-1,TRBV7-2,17,CASSLERQGIINTEAFF,TGTGCCAGCAGCTTAGAGCGACAGGGGATCATAAACACTGAAGCTTTCTTT
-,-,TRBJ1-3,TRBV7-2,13,CASSLASVYPLYF,TGTGCCAGCAGCTTAGCGTCGGTTTATCCCCTATATTTT
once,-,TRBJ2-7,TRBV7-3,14,CASSSFTASYEQYF,TGTGCCAGCAGTTCCTTTACTGCCTCCTACGAGCAGTACTTC
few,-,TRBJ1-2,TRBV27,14,CASSLGHHSGGYTF,TGTGCCAGCAGTTTAGGACACCATTCGGGCGGCTACACCTTC
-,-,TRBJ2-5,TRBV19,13,CASSITGLETQYF,TGTGCCAGTAGTATCACAGGGTTAGAGACCCAGTACTTC
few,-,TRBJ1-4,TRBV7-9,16,CASSPTTGRRGEKLFF,TGTGCCAGCAGCCCGACCACCGGCAGAAGGGGTGAAAAACTGTTTTTT
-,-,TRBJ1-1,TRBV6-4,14,CASSFRDLNTEAFF,TGTGCCAGCAGCTTCCGGGACTTGAACACTGAAGCTTTCTTT
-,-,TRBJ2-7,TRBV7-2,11,CASTGATEQYF,TGTGCCAGCACCGGGGCAACCGAGCAGTACTTC
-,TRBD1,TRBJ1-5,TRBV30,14,CAWSWTGNNQPQHF,TGTGCCTGGAGTTGGACAGGGAACAATCAGCCCCAGCATTTT
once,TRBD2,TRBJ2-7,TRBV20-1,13,CSARAGEHSLHQF,TGCAGTGCTAGGGCGGGGGAACACAGCCTGCACCAGTTC
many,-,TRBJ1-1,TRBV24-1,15,CATSDPKEQSNAAFF,TGTGCCACCAGTGACCCTAAGGAACAGAGTAATGCGGCTTTCTTT
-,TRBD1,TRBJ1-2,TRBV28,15,CASSLGQTLSYGYTF,TGTGCCAGCAGCCTGGGACAGACCTTGTCCTATGGCTACACCTTC
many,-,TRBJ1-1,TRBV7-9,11,CASSLTPEAFF,TGTGCCAGCAGCTTGACCCCAGAGGCTTTCTTT
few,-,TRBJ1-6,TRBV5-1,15,CASSLEDTYNSPPHF,TGCGCCAGCAGCTTGGAAGACACCTATAATTCACCCCCCCACTTT
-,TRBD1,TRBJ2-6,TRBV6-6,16,CASEGQGPSGANVLTF,TGTGCCAGCGAGGGACAGGGTCCTTCTGGGGCCAACGTCCTGACTTTC
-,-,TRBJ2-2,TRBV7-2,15,CASSLDWPLTGELFF,TGTGCCAGCAGCTTGGACTGGCCTCTAACCGGGGAGCTGTTTTTT
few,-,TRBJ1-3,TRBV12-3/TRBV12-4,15,CASSARGRGLDTIYF,TGTGCCAGCAGTGCGCGGGGGCGGGGGCTGGACACCATATATTTT
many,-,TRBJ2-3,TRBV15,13,CATSRRSTDTQYF,TGTGCCACCAGCAGACGCAGCACAGATACGCAGTATTTT